This T cell receptor (beta chain) was recovered during a study of T cells in Graves' hyperthyroidism and ophthalmopathy. The study's findings and limits: Before onset, ophthalmopathy was predicted by the model a median about 6.2 months earlier. Most thyroid-expanded clonotypes above 0.001 were also found in blood.

In its sample, this clonotype was seen a few times. As yet, its antigen is unknown. The CDR3 runs 14 residues. V dropped 3 bases and J dropped 4 bases, with 13 bases sitting between them. Germline CDR1 MDHEN, CDR2 SYDVKM. RNA transcripts provided the source from which TCR beta CDR3 regions were amplified. The TCR CDR3 was amplified in a first-round RT-PCR using the HTBI primer set. MiXCR, run by TCRdb on the multiplex PCR reads, gives a single entry per CDR3 protein. The profile shows hundreds of thousands of distinct CDR3 sequences, 13% to 15% of them singletons. Exclusion of a patient resulted from uncontrolled infection, other autoimmune disease, pregnancy or lactation. More than 8 ml fresh peripheral blood yielded the PBMCs.

V and J are TRBV28 and TRBJ2-7; either TRBD1 or TRBD2 may supply D (5 bases each). The sequence derives from a woman aged 18-29 years with Graves' hyperthyroidism. Sequenced input: blood. CDR3 sequence reads: CASSLGVRGYEQYF. The CDR3 DNA reads TGTGCCAGCAGTTTGGGGGTACGGGGATACGAGCAGTACTTC.